The rows below give T cell receptor beta chains drawn from one sample of a study of cytomegalovirus exposure and HLA in healthy donors. TCRdb keeps only in-frame clones here, not all; method: immunoSEQ multiplex PCR. The sample has 150,000 to 200,000 clones, around 83% seen once. The sequenced sample was PBMCs. All receptors come from a man in his forties or fifties in good health and CMV-seropositive. Both conserved end residues are part of each CDR3. The order of the fields is CDR3 protein, CDR3 DNA, J gene, D gene, V gene, clone size. A D gene is named only where the DNA matches it firmly. A clone size is listed for some rows: how often the clone was seen (once, few, many), or a class if it is expanded.

CDR3aa: CASSLYSYTGELFF
CDR3nt: TGTGCCAGCAGCTTATACAGTTACACCGGGGAGCTGTTTTTT
j_gene: TRBJ2-2
d_gene: NA
v_gene: TRBV11-3
abundance: NA

CDR3aa: CASSLGDRAEQYF
CDR3nt: TGTGCCAGCAGTCTGGGGGACAGGGCCGAGCAGTACTTC
j_gene: TRBJ2-7
d_gene: TRBD1
v_gene: TRBV9
abundance: few

CDR3aa: CASSDDRETGELFF
CDR3nt: TGTGCCAGCAGTGACGACAGGGAAACCGGGGAGCTGTTTTTT
j_gene: TRBJ2-2
d_gene: TRBD1
v_gene: TRBV2
abundance: NA

CDR3aa: CASSLRSGYYEQYF
CDR3nt: TGTGCCAGCAGCTTAAGAAGCGGGTACTACGAGCAGTACTTC
j_gene: TRBJ2-7
d_gene: NA
v_gene: TRBV7-6
abundance: NA

CDR3aa: CASSYGLAGHNEQFF
CDR3nt: TGCGCCAGCAGCTACGGACTAGCGGGGCACAATGAGCAGTTCTTC
j_gene: TRBJ2-1
d_gene: TRBD2
v_gene: TRBV5-1
abundance: once

CDR3aa: CASSLVGPQYF
CDR3nt: TGTGCCAGCAGCTTAGTGGGGCCCCAGTACTTC
j_gene: TRBJ2-5
d_gene: NA
v_gene: TRBV7-2
abundance: NA

CDR3aa: CASSGQRGSYEQYF
CDR3nt: TGCGCCAGCAGTGGCCAGCGGGGCTCCTACGAGCAGTACTTC
j_gene: TRBJ2-7
d_gene: TRBD2
v_gene: TRBV10-2
abundance: NA

CDR3aa: CASSLVGTSGNEQFF
CDR3nt: TGCGCCAGCAGCTTGGTTGGGACTAGCGGGAATGAGCAGTTCTTC
j_gene: TRBJ2-1
d_gene: TRBD2
v_gene: TRBV5-1
abundance: NA

CDR3aa: CASSIGTGEETQYF
CDR3nt: TGCGCCAGCAGCATCGGGACAGGGGAAGAGACCCAGTACTTC
j_gene: TRBJ2-5
d_gene: TRBD1
v_gene: TRBV5-1
abundance: NA

CDR3aa: CASSETGTGGEKLFF
CDR3nt: TGTGCCAGCAGTGAAACCGGGACAGGGGGTGAAAAACTGTTTTTT
j_gene: TRBJ1-4
d_gene: TRBD1
v_gene: TRBV2
abundance: NA

CDR3aa: CAWSVLGGGPGSQYF
CDR3nt: TGTGCCTGGAGTGTACTTGGGGGAGGGCCGGGCAGTCAGTACTTC
j_gene: TRBJ2-4
d_gene: TRBD2
v_gene: TRBV30
abundance: NA

CDR3aa: CASSIGQGGYNEQFF
CDR3nt: TGCGCCAGCAGCATCGGACAGGGGGGTTACAATGAGCAGTTCTTC
j_gene: TRBJ2-1
d_gene: TRBD1
v_gene: TRBV5-1
abundance: NA

CDR3aa: CASLERESTEAFF
CDR3nt: TGTGCCAGCCTCGAGAGGGAGAGCACTGAAGCTTTCTTT
j_gene: TRBJ1-1
d_gene: NA
v_gene: TRBV19
abundance: NA

CDR3aa: CVRSPSEGNYGYTF
CDR3nt: TGTGTCAGAAGCCCGTCGGAGGGGAACTATGGCTACACCTTC
j_gene: TRBJ1-2
d_gene: NA
v_gene: TRBV7-5
abundance: once

CDR3aa: CASSQATNYGYTF
CDR3nt: TGTGCCAGCAGTCAGGCGACTAACTATGGCTACACCTTC
j_gene: TRBJ1-2
d_gene: NA
v_gene: TRBV6-5
abundance: once

CDR3aa: CASSLIGQDQETQYF
CDR3nt: TGCGCCAGCAGCCTCATAGGACAAGATCAAGAGACCCAGTACTTC
j_gene: TRBJ2-5
d_gene: NA
v_gene: TRBV5-1
abundance: NA

CDR3aa: CAISESRGSYEQYF
CDR3nt: TGTGCCATCAGTGAGAGCAGGGGGTCCTACGAGCAGTACTTC
j_gene: TRBJ2-7
d_gene: TRBD1
v_gene: TRBV10-3
abundance: NA

CDR3aa: CASSWGDRVNEQYF
CDR3nt: TGCGCCAGCAGCTGGGGGGACAGGGTGAACGAGCAGTACTTC
j_gene: TRBJ2-7
d_gene: TRBD1
v_gene: TRBV5-1
abundance: NA

CDR3aa: CASSLGQTLGNEQFF
CDR3nt: TGTGCCAGCAGCCTCGGACAGACTTTGGGCAATGAGCAGTTCTTC
j_gene: TRBJ2-1
d_gene: NA
v_gene: TRBV28
abundance: NA

CDR3aa: CASSHVAGGPGNEQFF
CDR3nt: TGCGCCAGCAGCCATGTAGCGGGAGGGCCCGGGAATGAGCAGTTCTTC
j_gene: TRBJ2-1
d_gene: TRBD2
v_gene: TRBV4-3
abundance: few

CDR3aa: CASSPDRVLSQPQHF
CDR3nt: TGTGCCAGCAGCCCGGACAGGGTTTTATCTCAGCCCCAGCATTTT
j_gene: TRBJ1-5
d_gene: TRBD1
v_gene: TRBV27
abundance: NA

CDR3aa: CASGSPGTSGRGGHYNEQFF
CDR3nt: TGTGCCAGCGGATCACCCGGGACTAGCGGGAGGGGGGGCCATTACAATGAGCAGTTCTTC
j_gene: TRBJ2-1
d_gene: TRBD2
v_gene: TRBV7-8
abundance: NA

CDR3aa: CASRERVTGYYGYTF
CDR3nt: TGCGCCAGCAGGGAACGGGTGACAGGGTACTATGGCTACACCTTC
j_gene: TRBJ1-2
d_gene: TRBD1
v_gene: TRBV4-3
abundance: NA

CDR3aa: CASRTSGRVKNEQFF
CDR3nt: TGTGCCAGCAGGACTAGCGGGAGGGTAAAAAATGAGCAGTTCTTC
j_gene: TRBJ2-1
d_gene: TRBD2
v_gene: TRBV6-1
abundance: once

CDR3aa: CASSSQGAWTEAFF
CDR3nt: TGTGCCAGCAGTTCCCAGGGGGCATGGACTGAAGCTTTCTTT
j_gene: TRBJ1-1
d_gene: TRBD1
v_gene: TRBV28
abundance: NA

CDR3aa: CASSLLAVPSSYNEQFF
CDR3nt: TGTGCCAGCAGTTTACTGGCGGTCCCTAGCTCCTACAATGAGCAGTTCTTC
j_gene: TRBJ2-1
d_gene: NA
v_gene: TRBV27
abundance: NA

CDR3aa: CASTPNRGETQYF
CDR3nt: TGTGCCAGCACTCCCAACAGGGGCGAGACCCAGTACTTC
j_gene: TRBJ2-5
d_gene: TRBD1
v_gene: TRBV7-2
abundance: NA

CDR3aa: CASSQGAATHNEQFF
CDR3nt: TGCGCCAGCAGCCAAGGCGCGGCTACACACAATGAGCAGTTCTTC
j_gene: TRBJ2-1
d_gene: NA
v_gene: TRBV4-1
abundance: NA

CDR3aa: CASSPGFGQAAYNEQFF
CDR3nt: TGCGCCAGCAGCCCCGGGTTTGGACAGGCAGCCTACAATGAGCAGTTCTTC
j_gene: TRBJ2-1
d_gene: TRBD1
v_gene: TRBV5-1
abundance: NA

CDR3aa: CASTQQGASTDTQYF
CDR3nt: TGTGCCAGCACCCAGCAGGGCGCTAGCACAGATACGCAGTATTTT
j_gene: TRBJ2-3
d_gene: NA
v_gene: TRBV11-2
abundance: once

CDR3aa: CASRTAGGGSYEQYF
CDR3nt: TGCGCCAGCAGAACAGCGGGGGGGGGCTCCTACGAGCAGTACTTC
j_gene: TRBJ2-7
d_gene: TRBD2
v_gene: TRBV5-1
abundance: NA

CDR3aa: CASSLRGGVRGYTF
CDR3nt: TGTGCCAGCAGTTTACGAGGGGGGGTACGTGGCTACACCTTC
j_gene: TRBJ1-2
d_gene: NA
v_gene: TRBV27
abundance: NA

CDR3aa: CASSSRTGAGGNRYEQYF
CDR3nt: TGTGCCAGCAGCTCCCGGACAGGGGCAGGGGGTAATCGCTACGAGCAGTACTTC
j_gene: TRBJ2-7
d_gene: TRBD1
v_gene: TRBV7-2
abundance: few

CDR3aa: CASSETIYEQYF
CDR3nt: TGTGCCAGCAGTGAAACTATCTACGAGCAGTACTTC
j_gene: TRBJ2-7
d_gene: NA
v_gene: TRBV6-1
abundance: NA

CDR3aa: CATTIKEVDNEQFF
CDR3nt: TGTGCCACCACCATAAAGGAGGTAGACAATGAGCAGTTCTTC
j_gene: TRBJ2-1
d_gene: NA
v_gene: TRBV7-9
abundance: NA

CDR3aa: CASSATDPTFDEQYF
CDR3nt: TGTGCCAGCAGTGCGACAGACCCCACCTTCGACGAGCAGTACTTC
j_gene: TRBJ2-7
d_gene: NA
v_gene: TRBV2
abundance: NA

CDR3aa: CASSERTGVDQPQHF
CDR3nt: TGTGCCAGCAGTGAAAGGACAGGGGTGGATCAGCCCCAGCATTTT
j_gene: TRBJ1-5
d_gene: TRBD1
v_gene: TRBV2
abundance: NA

CDR3aa: CASVGASYEQYF
CDR3nt: TGTGCCAGCGTGGGGGCGTCCTACGAGCAGTACTTC
j_gene: TRBJ2-7
d_gene: NA
v_gene: TRBV7-9
abundance: NA

CDR3aa: CASSPEGRSYEQYF
CDR3nt: TGCGCCAGCAGCCCGGAGGGGCGATCCTACGAGCAGTACTTC
j_gene: TRBJ2-7
d_gene: NA
v_gene: TRBV5-1
abundance: NA

CDR3aa: CASPPTANSDGYTF
CDR3nt: TGTGCCAGCCCACCGACAGCTAATTCGGATGGCTACACCTTC
j_gene: TRBJ1-2
d_gene: NA
v_gene: TRBV2
abundance: NA

CDR3aa: CASSQGGAENIQYF
CDR3nt: TGTGCCAGCAGCCAAGGGGGCGCGGAAAACATTCAGTACTTC
j_gene: TRBJ2-4
d_gene: TRBD1
v_gene: TRBV7-8
abundance: NA

CDR3aa: CASSPDRGGGYTF
CDR3nt: TGTGCCAGCAGCCCAGACAGGGGTGGCGGCTACACCTTC
j_gene: TRBJ1-2
d_gene: TRBD1
v_gene: TRBV28
abundance: once

CDR3aa: CASAGQRNTEAFF
CDR3nt: TGTGCCAGCGCGGGACAGCGGAACACTGAAGCTTTCTTT
j_gene: TRBJ1-1
d_gene: TRBD1
v_gene: TRBV7-3
abundance: NA

CDR3aa: CACVRVAHYNEQFF
CDR3nt: TGTGCCTGCGTGAGGGTTGCTCACTACAATGAGCAGTTCTTC
j_gene: TRBJ2-1
d_gene: NA
v_gene: TRBV30
abundance: NA

CDR3aa: CASSYSGRSSYEQYF
CDR3nt: TGTGCCAGCAGCTATAGCGGGAGGAGCTCCTACGAGCAGTACTTC
j_gene: TRBJ2-7
d_gene: TRBD2
v_gene: TRBV7-2
abundance: NA

CDR3aa: CASSLGGTSGKEQYF
CDR3nt: TGTGCCAGCAGCTTAGGGGGGACTAGCGGGAAGGAGCAGTACTTC
j_gene: TRBJ2-7
d_gene: TRBD2
v_gene: TRBV7-9
abundance: once

CDR3aa: CALKREGHETQYF
CDR3nt: TGTGCCTTAAAGCGGGAGGGCCATGAGACCCAGTACTTC
j_gene: TRBJ2-5
d_gene: TRBD2
v_gene: TRBV30
abundance: few

CDR3aa: CSVGGHEETQYF
CDR3nt: TGCAGCGTTGGAGGACACGAAGAGACCCAGTACTTC
j_gene: TRBJ2-5
d_gene: NA
v_gene: TRBV29-1
abundance: NA

CDR3aa: CASSFQGVDGYTF
CDR3nt: TGCGCCAGCAGCTTTCAGGGGGTAGATGGCTACACCTTC
j_gene: TRBJ1-2
d_gene: TRBD1
v_gene: TRBV5-1
abundance: few

CDR3aa: CASSLATSGGTDTQYF
CDR3nt: TGCGCCAGCAGCTTGGCGACTAGCGGAGGCACAGATACGCAGTATTTT
j_gene: TRBJ2-3
d_gene: TRBD2
v_gene: TRBV5-1
abundance: NA

CDR3aa: CASSQILAGELWDEQFF
CDR3nt: TGTGCCAGCAGTCAAATACTAGCGGGAGAGTTATGGGATGAGCAGTTCTTC
j_gene: TRBJ2-1
d_gene: TRBD2
v_gene: TRBV28
abundance: NA

CDR3aa: CASSLGVSGNQPQHF
CDR3nt: TGTGCCAGCAGCTTAGGAGTTTCTGGCAATCAGCCCCAGCATTTT
j_gene: TRBJ1-5
d_gene: NA
v_gene: TRBV7-8
abundance: few

CDR3aa: CASSGRTGNTEAFF
CDR3nt: TGTGCCAGCAGCGGCAGGACAGGGAACACTGAAGCTTTCTTT
j_gene: TRBJ1-1
d_gene: TRBD1
v_gene: TRBV7-6
abundance: NA